Reported below is one TCR beta chain. The data were taken from a study of blood T cell repertoires in COVID-19. Study context: Samples came from the United States, Italy and Spain, spanning acute and convalescent COVID-19. Nucleic acid was either cDNA or gDNA, and it came from T cells, B-cell-depleted T cells, or PBMCs.

Allocation to cohorts depended on clinical history reported by the participants. Germline CDR1 reads MDHEN; CDR2 reads SYDVKM. V was pared by 2 bases and J by 15 bases, with 20 bases between. There are 14 residues in the CDR3. Profiling relied on immunoSEQ multiplex PCR, and the TCRdb table lists in-frame clones only, not all of them. The data show hundreds of thousands of clones, with more than 70% seen just once and approximately 1.3% held by the top ten. The sequencing input was PBMCs or T cells enriched from blood (not recorded which). The receptor's source is a young woman who had been exposed to COVID-19. The chain couples TRBV28 to TRBJ1-5; no firm D call. CDR3 DNA sequence: TGTGCCAGCAGTTTAGTTCTGCGGCCACTTTCCTGGCATTTT. This translates into CASSLVLRPLSWHF.